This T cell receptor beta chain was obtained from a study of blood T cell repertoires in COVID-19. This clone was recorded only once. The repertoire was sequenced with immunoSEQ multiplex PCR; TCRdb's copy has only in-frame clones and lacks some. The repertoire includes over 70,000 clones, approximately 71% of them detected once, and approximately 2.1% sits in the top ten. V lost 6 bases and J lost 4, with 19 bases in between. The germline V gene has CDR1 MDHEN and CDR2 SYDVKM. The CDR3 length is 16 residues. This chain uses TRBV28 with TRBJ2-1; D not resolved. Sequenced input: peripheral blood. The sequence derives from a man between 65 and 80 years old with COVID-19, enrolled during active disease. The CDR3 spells CASRSSPTRRYNEQFF. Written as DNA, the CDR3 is TGTGCCAGCAGAAGCTCCCCTACCCGCCGGTACAATGAGCAGTTCTTC.